This TCR beta chain emerged from a study of CD8 T cells in Susac syndrome. When the RNA was reverse transcribed, random hexamers were used with an input of about 0.5 to 1 ug. Multiplex immunoSEQ PCR targeted 54 Vbeta and 13 Jbeta TCR beta segments. MiXCR was run by TCRdb on the immunoSEQ multiplex PCR reads, yielding one entry per CDR3 protein. The sample shows over 130,000 distinct CDR3 sequences, 95% of them seen only once. Sequencing targeted TCR beta in blood CD8+ and CD4+ T cells. The diagnostic criteria were recently defined, and patients with Susac syndrome met them for definite or probable disease. TEMRA cells underwent FACS enrichment and CD8+ and CD4+ T cells underwent negative isolation. The TCR sequence derives from a human donor with Susac syndrome. The sequenced sample consisted of CD4+ T cells from PBMCs.

The CDR3 reads CASSALFSYEQYF. In DNA form, the CDR3 reads TGTGCCAGCAGCGCCTTGTTCTCCTACGAGCAGTACTTC. The chain is built from TRBV5-6 and TRBJ2-7; D ambiguous. This CDR3 spans 13 amino acids. The germline V gene has CDR1 SGHDT and CDR2 YYEEEE. V lost 4 bases and J lost 0, with 8 bases in between.